This T cell receptor (beta chain) was sequenced in a study of blood T cell repertoires in COVID-19. Turning to the study itself: Acute and convalescent COVID-19 samples came from the United States, Italy and Spain.

Assignments of participants to cohorts depended upon their own reported clinical history. Trimming removed 3 bases from V and 6 bases from J, with 18 bases in between. CDR3 length equals 15 residues. Germline CDR1 LGHNA, CDR2 YNFKEQ. This clone was counted a single time. Measured with immunoSEQ multiplex PCR; TCRdb has only the in-frame clones, and not every one. The table has more than 150,000 clones, more than 75% seen once; the top ten hold approximately 15%. The chain uses TRBV4-2 and TRBJ2-7; a possible D gene is TRBD2 (6 bases). This receptor was obtained from a woman aged 45 to 65 who had recovered from COVID-19. Sequencing was performed on PBMCs or T cells enriched from blood (not recorded which). The CDR3 coding sequence is TGTGCCAGCAGCCAGGTGGGAGGCAACGTGGTCGAGCAGTACTTC. Amino acids: CASSQVGGNVVEQYF.